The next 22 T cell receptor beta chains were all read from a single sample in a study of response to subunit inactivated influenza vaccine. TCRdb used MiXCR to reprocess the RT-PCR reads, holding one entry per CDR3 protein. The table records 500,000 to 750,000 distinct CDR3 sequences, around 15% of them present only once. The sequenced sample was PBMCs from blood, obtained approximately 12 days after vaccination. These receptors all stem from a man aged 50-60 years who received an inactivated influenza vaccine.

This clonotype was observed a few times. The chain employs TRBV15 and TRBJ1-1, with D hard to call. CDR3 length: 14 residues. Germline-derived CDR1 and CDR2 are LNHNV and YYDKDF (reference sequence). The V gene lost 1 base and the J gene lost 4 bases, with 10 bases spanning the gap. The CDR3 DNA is TGTGCCACCAGCAGAGCAGGCACGGGCACTGAAGCTTTCTTT. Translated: CATSRAGTGTEAFF.

Here the CDR3 reads CSAYPGETQYF. As DNA, the CDR3 is TGCAGTGCCTACCCGGGGGAGACCCAGTACTTC. This chain connects TRBV20-1 to TRBJ2-5, with a weak D call TRBD2 (5 bases). The CDR3 has 11 residues. The V gene lost 6 bases and the J gene lost 5 bases, with 10 bases spanning the gap. Germline values: CDR1 DFQATT, CDR2 SNEGSKA (reference sequence).

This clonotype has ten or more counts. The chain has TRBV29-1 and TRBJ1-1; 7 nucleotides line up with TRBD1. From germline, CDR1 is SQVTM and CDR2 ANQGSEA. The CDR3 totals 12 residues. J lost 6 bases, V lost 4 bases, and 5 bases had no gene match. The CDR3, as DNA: TGCAGCGTTGCACCAGGGGGAGCTGAAGCTTTCTTT. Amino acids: CSVAPGGAEAFF.

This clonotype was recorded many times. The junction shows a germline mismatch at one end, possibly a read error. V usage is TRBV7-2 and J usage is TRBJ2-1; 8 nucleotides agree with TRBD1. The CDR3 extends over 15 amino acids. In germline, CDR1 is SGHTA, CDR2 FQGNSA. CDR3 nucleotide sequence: TGCGCCAGCAGCTTAGCTACAGGGGGCTACAATGAGCAGTTCTTC. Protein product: CASSLATGGYNEQFF.

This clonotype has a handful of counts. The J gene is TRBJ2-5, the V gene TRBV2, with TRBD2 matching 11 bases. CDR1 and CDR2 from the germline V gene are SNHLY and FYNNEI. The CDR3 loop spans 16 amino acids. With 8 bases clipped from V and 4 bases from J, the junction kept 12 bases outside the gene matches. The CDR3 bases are TGTGCCAGCGGGCCTCGACTGCTAGCGGGGGGAGAGACCCAGTACTTC. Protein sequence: CASGPRLLAGGETQYF.

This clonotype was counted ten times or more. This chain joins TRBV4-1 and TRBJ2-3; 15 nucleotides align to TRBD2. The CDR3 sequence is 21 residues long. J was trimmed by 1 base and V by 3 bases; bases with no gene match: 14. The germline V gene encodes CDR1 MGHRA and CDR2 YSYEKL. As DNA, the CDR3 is TGCGCCAGCAGCCACCGGGCACCGGGACTAGCGGGGGGTAGAGGCACAGATACGCAGTATTTT. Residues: CASSHRAPGLAGGRGTDTQYF.

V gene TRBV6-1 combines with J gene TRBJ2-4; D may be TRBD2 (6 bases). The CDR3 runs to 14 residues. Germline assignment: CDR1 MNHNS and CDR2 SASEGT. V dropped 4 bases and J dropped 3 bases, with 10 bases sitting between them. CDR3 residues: CASSAPGSKNIQYF. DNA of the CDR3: TGTGCCAGCAGTGCACCCGGGAGCAAAAACATTCAGTACTTC.

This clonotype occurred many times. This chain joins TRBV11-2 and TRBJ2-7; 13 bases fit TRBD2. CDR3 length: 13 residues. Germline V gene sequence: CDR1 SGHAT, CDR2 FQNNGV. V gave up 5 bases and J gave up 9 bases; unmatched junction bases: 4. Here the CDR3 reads CASSPGTSGVQYF. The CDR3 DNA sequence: TGTGCCAGCAGCCCGGGGACTAGCGGGGTGCAGTACTTC. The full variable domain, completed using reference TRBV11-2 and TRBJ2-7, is EAGVAQSPRYKIIEKRQSVAFWCNPISGHATLYWYQQILGQGPKLLIQFQNNGVVDDSQLPKDRFSAERLKGVDSTLKIQPAKLEDSAVYLCASSPGTSGVQYFGPGTRLTVT.

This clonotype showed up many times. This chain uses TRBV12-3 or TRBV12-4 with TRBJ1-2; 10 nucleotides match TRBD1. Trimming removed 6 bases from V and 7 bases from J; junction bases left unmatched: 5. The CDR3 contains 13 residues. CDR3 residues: CASRPDRGSGYTF. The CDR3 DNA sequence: TGTGCCAGCAGACCGGACAGGGGGTCTGGCTACACCTTC.

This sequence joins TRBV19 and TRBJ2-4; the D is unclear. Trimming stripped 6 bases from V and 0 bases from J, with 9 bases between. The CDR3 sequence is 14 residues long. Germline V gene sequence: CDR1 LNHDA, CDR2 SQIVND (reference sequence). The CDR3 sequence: CASRVTGAKNIQYF. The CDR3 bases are TGTGCCAGTAGGGTTACCGGAGCCAAAAACATTCAGTACTTC. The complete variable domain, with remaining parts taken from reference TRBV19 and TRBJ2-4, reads DGGITQSPKYLFRKEGQNVTLSCEQNLNHDAMYWYRQDPGQGLRLIYYSQIVNDFQKGDIAEGYSVSREKKESFPLTVTSAQKNPTAFYLCASRVTGAKNIQYFGAGTRLSVL.

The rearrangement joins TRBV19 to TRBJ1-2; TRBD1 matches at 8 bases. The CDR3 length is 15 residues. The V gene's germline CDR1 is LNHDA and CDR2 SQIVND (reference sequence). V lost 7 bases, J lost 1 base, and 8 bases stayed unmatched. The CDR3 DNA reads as TGTGCCAGTACCCCGGAGGGGACAGGTAACTATGGCTACACCTTC. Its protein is CASTPEGTGNYGYTF.

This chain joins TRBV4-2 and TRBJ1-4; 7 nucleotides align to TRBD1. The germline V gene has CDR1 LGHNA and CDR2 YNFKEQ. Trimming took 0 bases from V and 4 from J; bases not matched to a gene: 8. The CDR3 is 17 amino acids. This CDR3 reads CASSQDRSTGINEKLFF. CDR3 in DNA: TGTGCCAGCAGCCAAGATCGGTCGACAGGGATTAATGAAAAACTGTTTTTT.

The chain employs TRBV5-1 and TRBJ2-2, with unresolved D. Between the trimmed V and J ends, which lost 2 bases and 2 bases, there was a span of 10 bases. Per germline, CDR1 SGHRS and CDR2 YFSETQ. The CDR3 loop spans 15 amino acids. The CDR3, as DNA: TGCGCCAGCAGCTTTAGGACCGCAAACACCGGGGAGCTGTTTTTT. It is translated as CASSFRTANTGELFF. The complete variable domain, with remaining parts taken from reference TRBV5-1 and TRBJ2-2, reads KAGVTQTPRYLIKTRGQQVTLSCSPISGHRSVSWYQQTPGQGLQFLFEYFSETQRNKGNFPGRFSGRQFSNSRSEMNVSTLELGDSALYLCASSFRTANTGELFFGEGSRLTVL.

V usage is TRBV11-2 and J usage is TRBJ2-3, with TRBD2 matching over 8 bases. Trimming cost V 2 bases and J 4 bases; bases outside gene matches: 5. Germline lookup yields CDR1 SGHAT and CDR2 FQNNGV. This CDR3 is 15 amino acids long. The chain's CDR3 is CASSLRAGASDTQYF. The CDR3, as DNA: TGTGCCAGCAGCTTACGAGCGGGGGCATCAGATACGCAGTATTTT.

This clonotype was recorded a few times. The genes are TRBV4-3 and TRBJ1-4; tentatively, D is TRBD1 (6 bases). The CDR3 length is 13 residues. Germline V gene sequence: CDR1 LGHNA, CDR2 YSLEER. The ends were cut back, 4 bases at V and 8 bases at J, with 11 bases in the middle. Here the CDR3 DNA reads TGCGCCAGCAGCCGGAATGACAGGGAAAAACTGTTTTTT. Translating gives CASSRNDREKLFF.

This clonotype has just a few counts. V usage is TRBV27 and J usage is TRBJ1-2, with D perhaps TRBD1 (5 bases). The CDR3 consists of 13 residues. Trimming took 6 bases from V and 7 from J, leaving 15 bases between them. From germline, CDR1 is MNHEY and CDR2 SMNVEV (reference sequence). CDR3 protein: CASRLGPGFGYTF. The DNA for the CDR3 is TGTGCCAGCAGACTGGGGCCAGGGTTTGGCTACACCTTC.

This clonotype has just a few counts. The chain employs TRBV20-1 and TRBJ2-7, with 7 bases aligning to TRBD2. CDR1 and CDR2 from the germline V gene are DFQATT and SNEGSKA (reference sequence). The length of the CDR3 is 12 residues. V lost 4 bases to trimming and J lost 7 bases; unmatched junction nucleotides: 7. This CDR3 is CSATRRRGEQYF. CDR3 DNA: TGCAGTGCTACCCGTCGGCGGGGGGAGCAGTACTTC.

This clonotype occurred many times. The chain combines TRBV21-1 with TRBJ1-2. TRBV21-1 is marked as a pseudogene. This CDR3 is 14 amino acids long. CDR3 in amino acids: CASSKDPENYGYTF. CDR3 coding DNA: TGTGCCAGCAGCAAAGACCCAGAAAACTATGGCTACACCTTC.

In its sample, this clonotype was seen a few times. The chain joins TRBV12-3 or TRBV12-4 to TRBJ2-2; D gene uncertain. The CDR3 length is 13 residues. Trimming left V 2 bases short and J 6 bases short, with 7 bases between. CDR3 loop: CASSLLKSGELFF. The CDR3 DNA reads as TGTGCCAGCAGTTTATTGAAGTCCGGGGAGCTGTTTTTT.

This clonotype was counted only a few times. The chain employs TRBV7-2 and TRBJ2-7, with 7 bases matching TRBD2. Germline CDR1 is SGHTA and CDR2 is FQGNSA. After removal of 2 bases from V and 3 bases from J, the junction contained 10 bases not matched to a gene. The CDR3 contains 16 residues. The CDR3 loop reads CASSLRGGSVSYEQYF. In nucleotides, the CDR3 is TGTGCCAGCAGCTTAAGGGGCGGGAGCGTTAGCTACGAGCAGTACTTC.

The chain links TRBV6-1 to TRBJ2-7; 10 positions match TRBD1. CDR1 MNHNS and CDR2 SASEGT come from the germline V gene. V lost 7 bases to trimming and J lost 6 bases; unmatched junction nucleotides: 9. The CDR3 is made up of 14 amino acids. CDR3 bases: TGTGCCAGCAATAAGGAGACAGGGGGCAGCGAGCAGTACTTC. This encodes CASNKETGGSEQYF.

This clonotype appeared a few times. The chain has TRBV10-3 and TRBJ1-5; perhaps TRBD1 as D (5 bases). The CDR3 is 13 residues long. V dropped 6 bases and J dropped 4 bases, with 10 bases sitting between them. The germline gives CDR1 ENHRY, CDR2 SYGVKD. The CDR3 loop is CAIRGELNQPQHF. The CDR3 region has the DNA TGTGCCATCAGGGGGGAGCTAAATCAGCCCCAGCATTTT.